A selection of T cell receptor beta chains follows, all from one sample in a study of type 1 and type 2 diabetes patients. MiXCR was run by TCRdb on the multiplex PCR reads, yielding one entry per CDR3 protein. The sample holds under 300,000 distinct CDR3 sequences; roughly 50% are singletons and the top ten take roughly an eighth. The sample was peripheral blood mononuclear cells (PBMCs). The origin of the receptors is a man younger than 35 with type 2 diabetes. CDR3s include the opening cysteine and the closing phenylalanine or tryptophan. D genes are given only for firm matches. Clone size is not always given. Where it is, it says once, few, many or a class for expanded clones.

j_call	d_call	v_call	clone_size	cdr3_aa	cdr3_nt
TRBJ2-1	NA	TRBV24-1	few	CATRGGDNEQFF	TGTGCCACCCGGGGAGGAGACAATGAGCAGTTCTTC
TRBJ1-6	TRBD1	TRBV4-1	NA	CASSQWTGGPPLHF	TGCGCCAGCAGCCAATGGACAGGTGGTCCACCCCTCCACTTT
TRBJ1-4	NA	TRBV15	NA	CATSPGRGGNEKLFF	TGTGCCACCAGCCCGGGGCGGGGGGGGAATGAAAAACTGTTTTTT
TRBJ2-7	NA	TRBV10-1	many	CASSRDHSYEQYF	TGCGCCAGCAGCCGGGACCATTCCTACGAGCAGTACTTC
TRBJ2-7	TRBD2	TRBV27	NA	CASHPLAETYEQYF	TGTGCCAGCCACCCACTAGCGGAGACCTACGAGCAGTACTTC
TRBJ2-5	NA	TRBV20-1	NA	CSGFSQETQYF	TGCAGTGGATTCTCACAAGAGACCCAGTACTTC
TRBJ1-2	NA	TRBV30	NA	CAWRPRGGRGYTF	TGTGCCTGGAGGCCTAGAGGGGGGAGAGGCTACACCTTC
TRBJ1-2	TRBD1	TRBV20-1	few	CSAIPGQGSWGYTF	TGCAGTGCTATCCCGGGACAGGGATCGTGGGGCTACACCTTC
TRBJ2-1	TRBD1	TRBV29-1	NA	CSATGTGIEQFF	TGCAGCGCCACCGGGACAGGGATTGAGCAGTTCTTC
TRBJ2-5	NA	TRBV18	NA	CASSPGQTQYF	TGTGCCAGCTCACCGGGTCAGACCCAGTACTTC